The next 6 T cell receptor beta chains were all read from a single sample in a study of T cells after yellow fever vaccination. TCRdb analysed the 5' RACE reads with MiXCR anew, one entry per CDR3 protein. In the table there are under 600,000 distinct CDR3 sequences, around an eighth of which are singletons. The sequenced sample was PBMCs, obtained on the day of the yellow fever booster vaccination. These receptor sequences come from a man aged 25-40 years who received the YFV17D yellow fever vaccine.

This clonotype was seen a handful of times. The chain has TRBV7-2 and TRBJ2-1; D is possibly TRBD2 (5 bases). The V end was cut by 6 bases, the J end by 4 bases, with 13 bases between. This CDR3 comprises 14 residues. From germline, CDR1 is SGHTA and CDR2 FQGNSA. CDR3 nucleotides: TGTGCCAGCAGACGCTCCGAGGGTTACAATGAGCAGTTCTTC. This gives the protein CASRRSEGYNEQFF.

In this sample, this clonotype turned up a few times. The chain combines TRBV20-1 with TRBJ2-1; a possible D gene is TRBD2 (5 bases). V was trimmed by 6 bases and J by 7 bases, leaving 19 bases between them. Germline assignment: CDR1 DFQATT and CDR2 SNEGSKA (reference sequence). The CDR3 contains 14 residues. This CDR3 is CSARNVLSGNEQFF. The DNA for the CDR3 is TGCAGTGCGAGGAACGTACTCTCGGGGAATGAGCAGTTCTTC.

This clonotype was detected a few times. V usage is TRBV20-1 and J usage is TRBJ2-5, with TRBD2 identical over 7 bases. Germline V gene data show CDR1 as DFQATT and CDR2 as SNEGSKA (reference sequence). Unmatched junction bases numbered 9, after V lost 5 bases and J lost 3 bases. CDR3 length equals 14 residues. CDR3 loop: CSAGGRLIKETQYF. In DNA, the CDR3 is TGCAGTGCTGGCGGGAGACTCATTAAAGAGACCCAGTACTTC.

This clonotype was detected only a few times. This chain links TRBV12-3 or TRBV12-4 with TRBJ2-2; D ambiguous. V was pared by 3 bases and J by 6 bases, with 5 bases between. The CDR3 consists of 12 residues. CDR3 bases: TGTGCCAGCAGTTTTTGGCCCGGGGAGCTGTTTTTT. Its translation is CASSFWPGELFF.

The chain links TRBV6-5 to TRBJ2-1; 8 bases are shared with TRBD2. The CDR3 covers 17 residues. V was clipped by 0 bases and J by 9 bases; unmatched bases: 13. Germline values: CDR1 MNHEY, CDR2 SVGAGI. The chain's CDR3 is CASSYSGGTSLLSEQFF. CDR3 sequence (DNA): TGTGCCAGCAGTTACTCGGGTGGGACTAGTTTATTGAGTGAGCAGTTCTTC.

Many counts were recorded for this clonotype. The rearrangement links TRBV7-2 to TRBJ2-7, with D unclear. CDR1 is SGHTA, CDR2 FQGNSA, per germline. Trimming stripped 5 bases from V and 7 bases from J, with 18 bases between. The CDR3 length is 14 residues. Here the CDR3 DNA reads TGTGCCAGCAGCGCCCTAGGGTCCCTGTGGGAGCAGTACTTC. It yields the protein CASSALGSLWEQYF.